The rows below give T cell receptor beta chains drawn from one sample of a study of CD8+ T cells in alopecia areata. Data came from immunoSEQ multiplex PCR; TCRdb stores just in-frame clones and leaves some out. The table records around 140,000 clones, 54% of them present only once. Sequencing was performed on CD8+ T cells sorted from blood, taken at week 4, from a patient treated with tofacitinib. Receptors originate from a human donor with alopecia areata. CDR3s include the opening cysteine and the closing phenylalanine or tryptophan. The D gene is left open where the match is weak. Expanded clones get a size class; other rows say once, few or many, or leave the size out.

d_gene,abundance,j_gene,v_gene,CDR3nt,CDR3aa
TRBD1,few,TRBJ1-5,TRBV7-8,TGTGCCAGCAGCCAGGGGACAGGCGACGAAGATAGCAATCAGCCCCAGCATTTT,CASSQGTGDEDSNQPQHF
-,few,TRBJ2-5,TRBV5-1,TGCGCCAGCAGGGGCCTACAAGAGACCCAGTACTTC,CASRGLQETQYF
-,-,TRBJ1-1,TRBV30,TGTGCCTGGAGTGTTGGGAAACTAAACACTGAAGCTTTCTTT,CAWSVGKLNTEAFF
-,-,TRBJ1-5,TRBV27,TGTGCCAGCAGTTTGGGGCCGGGGAGCAATCAGCCCCAGCATTTT,CASSLGPGSNQPQHF
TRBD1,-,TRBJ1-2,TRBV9,TGTGCCAGCAGCGCTAGACAGGGGGCCGATGGCTACACCTTC,CASSARQGADGYTF
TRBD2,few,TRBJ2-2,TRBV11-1,TGTGCCAGCGCACCGACTAGCGGGGACACCGGGGAGCTGTTTTTT,CASAPTSGDTGELFF
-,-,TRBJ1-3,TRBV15,TGTGCCACCAGTCCTGGAGGGCGAGGAAACACCATATATTTT,CATSPGGRGNTIYF
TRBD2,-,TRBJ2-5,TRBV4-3,TGCGCCAGCAGCGTTCGACTAGCGGGGTTCTCCCAAGAGACCCAGTACTTC,CASSVRLAGFSQETQYF
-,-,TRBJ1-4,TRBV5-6,TGTGCCAGCAGCTTCTGGACGACCGGGGGGAAACTGTTTTTT,CASSFWTTGGKLFF
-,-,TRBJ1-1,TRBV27,TGTGCCAGCAGTTTATTGGGGATAAGTGAAGCTTTCTTT,CASSLLGISEAFF
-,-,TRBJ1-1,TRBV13,TGTGCCAGCAGCTTAGGAGCGAACACTGAAGCTTTCTTT,CASSLGANTEAFF